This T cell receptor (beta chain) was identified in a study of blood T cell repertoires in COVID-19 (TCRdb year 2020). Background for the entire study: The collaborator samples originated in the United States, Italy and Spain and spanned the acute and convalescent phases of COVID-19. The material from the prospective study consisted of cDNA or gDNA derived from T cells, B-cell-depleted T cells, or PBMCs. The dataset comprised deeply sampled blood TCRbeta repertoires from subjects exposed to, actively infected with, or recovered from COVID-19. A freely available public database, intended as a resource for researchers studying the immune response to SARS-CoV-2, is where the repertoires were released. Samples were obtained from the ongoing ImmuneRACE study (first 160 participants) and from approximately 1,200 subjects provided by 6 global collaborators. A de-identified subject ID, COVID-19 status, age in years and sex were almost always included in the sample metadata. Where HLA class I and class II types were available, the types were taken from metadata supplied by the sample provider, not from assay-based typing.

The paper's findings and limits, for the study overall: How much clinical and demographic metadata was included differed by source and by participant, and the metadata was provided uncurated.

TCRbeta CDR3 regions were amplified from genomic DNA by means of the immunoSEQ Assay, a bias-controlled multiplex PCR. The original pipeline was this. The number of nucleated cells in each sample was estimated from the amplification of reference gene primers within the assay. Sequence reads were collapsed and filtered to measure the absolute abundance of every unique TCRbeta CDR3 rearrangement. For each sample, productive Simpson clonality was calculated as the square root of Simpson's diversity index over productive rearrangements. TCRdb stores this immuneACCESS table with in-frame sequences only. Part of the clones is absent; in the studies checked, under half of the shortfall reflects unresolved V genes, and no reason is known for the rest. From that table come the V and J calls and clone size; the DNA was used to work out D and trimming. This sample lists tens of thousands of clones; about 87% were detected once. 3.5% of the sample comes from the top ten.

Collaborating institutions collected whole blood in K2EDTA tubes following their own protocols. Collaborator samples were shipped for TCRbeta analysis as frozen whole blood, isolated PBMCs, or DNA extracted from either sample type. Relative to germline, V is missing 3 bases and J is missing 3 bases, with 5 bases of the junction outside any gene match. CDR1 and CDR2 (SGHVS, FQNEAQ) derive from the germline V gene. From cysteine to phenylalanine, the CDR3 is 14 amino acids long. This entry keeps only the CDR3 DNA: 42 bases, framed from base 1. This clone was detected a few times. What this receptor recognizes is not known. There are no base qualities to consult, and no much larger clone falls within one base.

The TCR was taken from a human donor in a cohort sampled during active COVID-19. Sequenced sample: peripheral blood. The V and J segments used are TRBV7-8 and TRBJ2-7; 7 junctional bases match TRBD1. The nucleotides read TGTGCCAGCAGCTTGGCCGGGACAGTCTACGAGCAGTACTTC. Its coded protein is CASSLAGTVYEQYF.